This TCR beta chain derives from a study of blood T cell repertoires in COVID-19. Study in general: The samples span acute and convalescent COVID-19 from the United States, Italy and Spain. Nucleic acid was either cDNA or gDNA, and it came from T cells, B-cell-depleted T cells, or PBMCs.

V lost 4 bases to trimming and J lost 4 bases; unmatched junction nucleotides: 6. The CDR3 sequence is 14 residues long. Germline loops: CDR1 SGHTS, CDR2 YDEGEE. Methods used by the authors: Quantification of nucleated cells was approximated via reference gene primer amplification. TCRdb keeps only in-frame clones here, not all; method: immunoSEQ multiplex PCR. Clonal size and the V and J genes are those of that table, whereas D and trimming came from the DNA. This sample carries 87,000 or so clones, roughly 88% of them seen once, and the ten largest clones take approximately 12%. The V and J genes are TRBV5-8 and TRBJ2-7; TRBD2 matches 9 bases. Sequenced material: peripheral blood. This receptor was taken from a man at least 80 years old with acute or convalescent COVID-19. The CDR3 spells CASSRSGGGYEQYF. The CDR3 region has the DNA TGTGCCAGCAGCCGTAGCGGGGGCGGGTACGAGCAGTACTTC.